What follows are 30 T cell receptor beta chains derived from one specimen sequenced in a study of shared clonotypes between healthy human individuals. The repertoire was sequenced with immunoSEQ multiplex PCR; TCRdb's copy has only in-frame clones and lacks some. This table has 600,000 to 700,000 clones, less than 80% appearing once. Sequenced input: memory CD4+ T cells sorted from blood. The sample's subset: CD45RA-negative fraction. Source of these receptors: a woman aged 25 to 39 in good health.

The V call is TRBV27, the J call TRBJ2-1; 7 bases are a match to TRBD2. The trim removed 7 bases at V and 6 bases at J, leaving 6 bases unmatched. Germline V gives CDR1 MNHEY, CDR2 SMNVEV (reference sequence). The CDR3 length is 13 residues. The CDR3 sequence: CASTSGGINEQFF. The DNA for the CDR3 is TGTGCCAGCACCTCGGGGGGTATCAATGAGCAGTTCTTC.

This clone occurred a few times. The V and J genes are TRBV25-1 and TRBJ2-7; 9 bases line up with TRBD1. J lost 3 bases, V lost 4 bases, and 13 bases had no gene match. There are 17 residues in the CDR3. The germline V gene encodes CDR1 MGHDK and CDR2 SYGVNS. The CDR3, as DNA: TGTGCCAGCAGTGGCTCAAATCCGGGACAGGGTTTCTACGAGCAGTACTTC. Translation gives CASSGSNPGQGFYEQYF.

V is TRBV19 and J is TRBJ2-5; 9 bases match TRBD2. Losses at the gene ends were 1 base for V and 5 bases for J; bases not matched to a gene: 11. The CDR3 sequence is 17 residues long. The germline V gene encodes CDR1 LNHDA and CDR2 SQIVND (reference sequence). CDR3 in DNA: TGTGCCAGTAGTATAGGTCGGTCGGGACTAGCCATCGAGACCCAGTACTTC. Its translation: CASSIGRSGLAIETQYF.

The chain has TRBV11-3 and TRBJ2-2; TRBD2 matches 9 bases. CDR1 and CDR2 from the germline V gene are SGHNT and YENEEA. The CDR3 sequence is 15 residues long. The trim removed 5 bases at V and 7 bases at J, leaving 8 bases unmatched. The CDR3 is CASSLMAGGNGELFF. CDR3 nucleotides: TGTGCCAGCAGCCTAATGGCGGGAGGGAACGGGGAGCTGTTTTTT.

Concerning this clone itself: A much larger clone sits a single nucleotide away, making a read error possible. This sequence joins TRBV7-9 and TRBJ2-3; no firm D call. The CDR3 runs to 11 residues. The V gene lost 4 bases and the J gene lost 4 bases, with 3 bases spanning the gap. Germline V CDR1 and CDR2: SEHNR, FQNEAQ (reference sequence). The CDR3 coding sequence is TGTGCCAGCAGCTCCCCAGATACGCAGTATTTT. It translates to CASSSPDTQYF.

The chain carries TRBV19 and TRBJ1-4, with a tentative D call TRBD1 (5 bases). Trimming cost V 1 base and J 5 bases, with 17 bases left between them. The CDR3 spans 17 residues. Germline loops: CDR1 LNHDA, CDR2 SQIVND (reference sequence). The chain's CDR3 is CASSIGWGRGFNEKLFF. The CDR3 DNA sequence: TGTGCCAGTAGTATAGGTTGGGGCAGAGGCTTCAATGAAAAACTGTTTTTT. The variable domain in full, with the rest retrieved from reference TRBV19 and TRBJ1-4, is DGGITQSPKYLFRKEGQNVTLSCEQNLNHDAMYWYRQDPGQGLRLIYYSQIVNDFQKGDIAEGYSVSREKKESFPLTVTSAQKNPTAFYLCASSIGWGRGFNEKLFFGSGTQLSVL.

This clone has a count of ten or more. The chain employs TRBV10-1 and TRBJ2-7, with D perhaps assigned TRBD1 or TRBD2 (6 bases each). The V and J ends lost 4 bases and 4 bases respectively, with 17 bases between them. Germline V gene data show CDR1 as WNHNN and CDR2 as SYGVQD (reference sequence). There are 15 residues in the CDR3. As DNA, the CDR3 is TGCGCCAGCAGTGTGGACAGAACTAGCTTATACGAGCAGTACTTC. Translation gives CASSVDRTSLYEQYF.

The chain recombines TRBV25-1 with TRBJ1-2; 7 positions agree with TRBD1. This CDR3 contains 14 residues. The junction had 7 bases not matched to a gene; V was cut back by 5 bases and J by 4 bases. The germline V gene encodes CDR1 MGHDK and CDR2 SYGVNS. CDR3 coding DNA: TGTGCCAGCAGTTCGGAACAGGGGAGCTATGGCTACACCTTC. Protein: CASSSEQGSYGYTF.

Written as DNA, the CDR3 is TGCGCCAGCAGCTTGATTTTGAACACTGAAGCTTTCTTT. Protein product: CASSLILNTEAFF. The chain uses TRBV5-1 and TRBJ1-1; no clear D gene. V was pared by 1 base and J by 0 bases, with 4 bases between. The CDR3 extends over 13 amino acids. The germline V gene encodes CDR1 SGHRS and CDR2 YFSETQ.

The chain recombines TRBV2 with TRBJ1-2, with TRBD1 matching 9 bases. The germline CDR1 and CDR2 sequences are SNHLY and FYNNEI. This CDR3 is built from 15 residues. V lost 7 bases, J lost 7 bases, and 13 bases stayed unmatched. CDR3 bases: TGTGCCAGCAAAGGGATGACAGGGGGGGAGGCTGGCTACACCTTC. As protein: CASKGMTGGEAGYTF.

This clone is a singleton in its sample. DNA for the CDR3: TGTGCCAGCAGTGGGCAAACAGGGGGAGTTCGGGAAAAACTGTTTTTT. It yields the protein CASSGQTGGVREKLFF. The gene calls are TRBV25-1 and TRBJ1-4; TRBD1 matches at 8 bases. This CDR3 contains 16 residues. The V gene end was trimmed by 4 bases and the J gene end by 8 bases; junction bases not matched to a gene: 12. The V gene's germline CDR1 is MGHDK and CDR2 SYGVNS. The whole variable domain, remainder taken from reference TRBV25-1 and TRBJ1-4, is EADIYQTPRYLVIGTGKKITLECSQTMGHDKMYWYQQDPGMELHLIHYSYGVNSTEKGDLSSESTVSRIRTEHFPLTLESARPSHTSQYLCASSGQTGGVREKLFFGSGTQLSVL.

This clone was counted a few times. V usage is TRBV11-2 and J usage is TRBJ1-1, with D unresolved. The CDR3 consists of 12 residues. V shed 3 bases and J shed 3 bases, with 5 bases lying between them. From germline, CDR1 is SGHAT and CDR2 FQNNGV. DNA for the CDR3: TGTGCCAGCAGCTTTCGATACACTGAAGCTTTCTTT. Translation gives CASSFRYTEAFF.

The rearrangement links TRBV25-1 to TRBJ2-2; perhaps TRBD2 as D (5 bases). Germline-derived CDR1 and CDR2 are MGHDK and SYGVNS. Trimming pared 1 base from V and 1 base from J, leaving 16 bases between. The CDR3 contains 18 residues. The CDR3 loop is CASSESLPGFLNTGELFF. The CDR3 bases are TGTGCCAGCAGTGAATCCCTGCCGGGATTCCTGAACACCGGGGAGCTGTTTTTT.

The chain links TRBV2 to TRBJ2-3; D may be TRBD1 (6 bases). This CDR3 has 14 residues. In germline, CDR1 is SNHLY, CDR2 FYNNEI. Trimming shortened V by 5 bases and J by 2 bases, and 11 bases separated the two germline ends. CDR3 DNA: TGTGCCAGCAGTTACAGGGAAGACACAGATACGCAGTATTTT. Translating it yields CASSYREDTDTQYF.

This clone was seen only a few times. The CDR3 nucleotides are TGCAGCGTTGTTATCGGTAGCAATCAGCCCCAGCATTTT. This codes for CSVVIGSNQPQHF. The rearrangement joins TRBV29-1 to TRBJ1-5; unclear D gene. Germline CDR1 SQVTM, CDR2 ANQGSEA. The CDR3 sequence is 13 residues long. Trimming stripped 4 bases from V and 0 bases from J, with 7 bases between.

This chain joins TRBV4-1 and TRBJ2-3, with 8 bases identical to TRBD1. Unmatched junction bases numbered 9, after V lost 4 bases and J lost 3 bases. This CDR3 is built from 16 residues. In germline, CDR1 is MGHRA, CDR2 YSYEKL. The CDR3 DNA follows: TGCGCCAGCAGCCGCACTATTCGGACAGGGACAGATACGCAGTATTTT. Protein product: CASSRTIRTGTDTQYF.

DNA of the CDR3: TGTGCCAGCAGCTTCGGGGGGGGCACTAATGAAAAACTGTTTTTT. Its translation is CASSFGGGTNEKLFF. V and J are TRBV5-4 and TRBJ1-4; perhaps TRBD1 as D (6 bases). Germline V CDR1 and CDR2: SGHNT, YYREEE (reference sequence). The CDR3 totals 15 residues. Trimming took off 2 bases at V and 2 bases at J, with 10 bases between the two ends.

The V and J genes are TRBV5-4 and TRBJ1-2; TRBD1 aligns across 8 bases. This CDR3 comprises 15 residues. Germline trimming cut 2 bases from V and 8 bases from J; bases unmatched to any gene: 11. Per the germline V gene, CDR1 is SGHNT and CDR2 is YYREEE (reference sequence). CDR3 residues: CASSFQGARSEGYTF. The DNA for the CDR3 is TGTGCCAGCAGCTTCCAGGGGGCTCGGTCTGAAGGCTACACCTTC.

As regards this clone: A much more abundant neighbour one base away suggests this may be a read error. The chain employs TRBV6-1 and TRBJ2-7; D not certain. CDR1 is MNHNS and CDR2 is SASEGT in the germline V gene. V was pared by 3 bases and J by 0 bases, with 3 bases between. The CDR3 runs 12 residues. Here the CDR3 reads CASSESSYEQYF. CDR3 DNA sequence: TGTGCCAGCAGTGAGAGCTCCTACGAGCAGTACTTC.

This clone occurred a few times. This chain uses TRBV28 with TRBJ1-2, with D maybe TRBD1 (5 bases). The CDR3 spans 15 residues. The germline V gene has CDR1 MDHEN and CDR2 SYDVKM. The V gene lost 5 bases and the J gene lost 0 bases, with 13 bases spanning the gap. CDR3 sequence reads: CASSRSGPTNYGYTF. The CDR3 DNA reads as TGTGCCAGCAGTCGCTCGGGGCCGACTAACTATGGCTACACCTTC.

The chain joins TRBV6-5 to TRBJ2-2; D gene unclear. The CDR3 runs 14 residues. V lost 7 bases to trimming and J lost 4 bases, with 13 bases between them. Germline CDR1 is MNHEY and CDR2 is SVGAGI. The CDR3 loop is CASTAPKSTGELFF. The CDR3 DNA sequence: TGTGCCAGCACTGCCCCTAAGAGCACCGGGGAGCTGTTTTTT.

Points on this clone: This sample also contains other DNA sequences that code for the same CDR3. The chain recombines TRBV7-9 with TRBJ1-1; D not certain. The V end lost 1 base, the J end lost 1 base, and 7 bases lay between the germline ends. The CDR3 covers 14 residues. CDR1 is SEHNR and CDR2 is FQNEAQ in the germline V gene (reference sequence). The CDR3 DNA is TGTGCCAGCAGCTTAGAAACAGAGAACACTGAAGCTTTCTTT. Translation: CASSLETENTEAFF. Together with reference TRBV7-9 and TRBJ1-1, the CDR3 gives the full variable domain: DTGVSQNPRHKITKRGQNVTFRCDPISEHNRLYWYRQTLGQGPEFLTYFQNEAQLEKSRLLSDRFSAERPKGSFSTLEIQRTEQGDSAMYLCASSLETENTEAFFGQGTRLTVV.

The chain has TRBV11-2 and TRBJ1-5; no definite D call. Trimming left V 0 bases short and J 8 bases short, with 14 bases between. Germline values: CDR1 SGHAT, CDR2 FQNNGV. The CDR3 sequence is 15 residues long. CDR3 region: CASSLDWHSREPQHF. CDR3 nucleotide sequence: TGTGCCAGCAGCTTAGATTGGCACTCTCGGGAGCCCCAGCATTTT.

The V gene is TRBV5-1, the J gene TRBJ2-5; weak D call: TRBD1 (6 bases). The germline gives CDR1 SGHRS, CDR2 YFSETQ. The CDR3 totals 14 residues. Trimming stripped 3 bases from V and 3 bases from J, with 12 bases between. The CDR3 DNA sequence: TGCGCCAGCAGCTCTAGCACAGGGAAAGAGACCCAGTACTTC. Its translation is CASSSSTGKETQYF.

This chain joins TRBV29-1 and TRBJ2-5, with D hard to call. Germline lookup yields CDR1 SQVTM and CDR2 ANQGSEA. This CDR3 has 12 residues. V was shortened by 4 bases and J by 4 bases, with 10 bases between the two germline ends. CDR3 protein: CSVGAAPETQYF. CDR3 in DNA: TGCAGCGTTGGGGCAGCCCCAGAGACCCAGTACTTC.

The chain is built from TRBV5-1 and TRBJ2-6; D is undetermined. Trimming pared 5 bases from V and 0 bases from J, leaving 6 bases between. This CDR3 is 14 amino acids long. Germline V gene sequence: CDR1 SGHRS, CDR2 YFSETQ. The CDR3 loop reads CASRNPSGANVLTF. The CDR3 region has the DNA TGCGCCAGCAGAAATCCCTCTGGGGCCAACGTCCTGACTTTC.

The chain joins TRBV28 to TRBJ2-1; TRBD2 aligns across 9 bases. The V gene end was trimmed by 1 base and the J gene end by 5 bases; junction bases not matched to a gene: 12. This CDR3 contains 18 residues. Looked up from germline, CDR1 is MDHEN and CDR2 is SYDVKM. CDR3 loop: CASSLLWSSGSTDNEQFF. For the CDR3, the DNA is TGTGCCAGCAGTTTATTATGGAGTAGCGGGAGTACGGACAATGAGCAGTTCTTC.

This chain uses TRBV5-1 with TRBJ1-1; 8 bases are shared with TRBD1. Germline loops: CDR1 SGHRS, CDR2 YFSETQ. Trimming removed 6 bases from V and 2 bases from J; junction bases left unmatched: 6. The CDR3 consists of 14 residues. Written as DNA, the CDR3 is TGCGCCAGCAACCAGGGGGCCGCCAACACTGAAGCTTTCTTT. Its protein is CASNQGAANTEAFF. Looking up the rest from reference TRBV5-1 and TRBJ1-1 gives the full variable domain: KAGVTQTPRYLIKTRGQQVTLSCSPISGHRSVSWYQQTPGQGLQFLFEYFSETQRNKGNFPGRFSGRQFSNSRSEMNVSTLELGDSALYLCASNQGAANTEAFFGQGTRLTVV.

Worth noting for this clone: The same CDR3 arises from other DNA sequences in this sample as well. V usage is TRBV18 and J usage is TRBJ1-1; D is uncertain. This CDR3 is built from 14 residues. Germline V gene lookup returns CDR1 KGHSH and CDR2 LQKENI. The V end was cut by 1 base, the J end by 5 bases, with 11 bases between. For the CDR3, the DNA is TGTGCCAGCTCACCACTGGAGGAGAGGACTGAAGCTTTCTTT. The encoded protein is CASSPLEERTEAFF.

The rearrangement joins TRBV7-2 to TRBJ2-7; D is perhaps TRBD2 (5 bases). The CDR3 extends over 15 amino acids. Germline V gene data show CDR1 as SGHTA and CDR2 as FQGNSA. V lost 0 bases, J lost 3 bases, and 12 bases lay in between. The CDR3 loop is CASSLAASFDYEQYF. The CDR3 DNA is TGTGCCAGCAGCTTAGCAGCTAGCTTCGACTACGAGCAGTACTTC.